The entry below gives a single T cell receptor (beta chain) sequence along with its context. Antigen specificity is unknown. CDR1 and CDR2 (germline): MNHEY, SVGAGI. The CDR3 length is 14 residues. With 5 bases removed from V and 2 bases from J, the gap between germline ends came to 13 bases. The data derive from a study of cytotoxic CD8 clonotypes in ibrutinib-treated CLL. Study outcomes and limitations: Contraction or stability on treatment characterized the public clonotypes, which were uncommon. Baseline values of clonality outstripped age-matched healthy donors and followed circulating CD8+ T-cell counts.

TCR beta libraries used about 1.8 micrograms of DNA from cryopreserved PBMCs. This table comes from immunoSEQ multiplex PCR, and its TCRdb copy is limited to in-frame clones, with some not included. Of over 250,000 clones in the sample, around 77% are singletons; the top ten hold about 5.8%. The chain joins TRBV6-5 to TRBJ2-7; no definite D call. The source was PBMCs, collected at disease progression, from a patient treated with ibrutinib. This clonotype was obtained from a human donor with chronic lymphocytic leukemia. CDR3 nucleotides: TGTGCCAGCAGTCTAGACGGATTTCCCTACGAGCAGTACTTC. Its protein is CASSLDGFPYEQYF.